This T cell receptor beta chain was sequenced during a study of T cells in Graves' hyperthyroidism and ophthalmopathy. Amplified regions were TCR beta CDR3 sequences from RNA transcripts. With the HTBI primer set, the TCR CDR3 went through a first round of RT-PCR. MiXCR was run by TCRdb on the multiplex PCR reads, yielding one entry per CDR3 protein. Of some 720,000 distinct CDR3 sequences detected, approximately 16% appear once; the ten largest clones hold under 9.5%. J was trimmed by 1 base and V by 3 bases; bases with no gene match: 4. This CDR3 spans 15 amino acids. In germline, CDR1 is SQVTM, CDR2 ANQGSEA. General study findings and limits: Ophthalmopathy cases were set apart from stable hyperthyroidism by a 13 V-J model.

This clonotype was seen only a few times. Its antigen is not identified. This clonotype was sampled from a man between 18 and 35 years old with Graves' hyperthyroidism. The gene calls are TRBV29-1 and TRBJ2-2; 8 bases line up with TRBD2. Sequencing was done on a sample of blood. The CDR3 is CSVEAREVNTGELFF. Here the CDR3 DNA reads TGCAGCGTTGAGGCGCGGGAGGTGAACACCGGGGAGCTGTTTTTT.